This TCR beta chain was recovered during a study of OX40 agonist ivuxolimab in advanced cancers. Turning to this clone: What it binds is not known.

Findings and limits, study-wide: Also showing low normalized T-cell clonal expansion were some of the nonresponders.

Clones were read by immunoSEQ multiplex PCR, and TCRdb kept only the in-frame ones, dropping some. The table has 40,000 to 50,000 clones, roughly nine tenths seen once. Per the germline V gene, CDR1 is MDHEN and CDR2 is SYDVKM. V lost 3 bases, J lost 2 bases, and 8 bases stayed unmatched. The CDR3 length is 16 residues. The study sampled blood at baseline, cycle 4 day 1, and cycle 7 day 1. This sample comprised CD4+ or CD8+ T cells sorted from blood, obtained in a trial of the OX40 agonist ivuxolimab. This TCR derives from an adult with an advanced solid tumor such as melanoma, head and neck, liver or kidney cancer. The chain employs TRBV28 and TRBJ2-3; TRBD1 matches 7 bases. The CDR3 sequence is CASSFVRDSYTDTQYF. The CDR3 DNA follows: TGTGCCAGCAGTTTCGTCCGGGACAGTTACACAGATACGCAGTATTTT.